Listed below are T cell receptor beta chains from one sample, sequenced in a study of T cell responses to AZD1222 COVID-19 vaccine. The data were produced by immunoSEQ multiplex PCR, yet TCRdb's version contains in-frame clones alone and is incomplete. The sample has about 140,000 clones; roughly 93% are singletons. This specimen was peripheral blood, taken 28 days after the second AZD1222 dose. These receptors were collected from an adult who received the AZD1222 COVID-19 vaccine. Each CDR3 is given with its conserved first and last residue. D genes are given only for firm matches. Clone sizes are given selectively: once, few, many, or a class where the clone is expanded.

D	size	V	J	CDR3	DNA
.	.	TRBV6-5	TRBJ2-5	CASSYSRRYQETQYF	TGTGCCAGCAGTTACTCCAGGCGGTACCAAGAGACCCAGTACTTC
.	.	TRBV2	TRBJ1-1	CASGIPRDSVGNTEAFF	TGTGCCAGCGGAATCCCCAGGGATTCTGTGGGGAACACTGAAGCTTTCTTT
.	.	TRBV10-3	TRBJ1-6	CAISVRGYGAPLHF	TGTGCCATCAGTGTAAGGGGGTATGGGGCACCCCTCCACTTT
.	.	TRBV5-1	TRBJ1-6	CASSLESANSPLHF	TGCGCCAGCAGCTTGGAATCCGCGAATTCACCCCTCCACTTT
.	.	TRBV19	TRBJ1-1	CASSIGLLPGGGEAFF	TGTGCCAGTAGTATAGGACTTCTTCCGGGGGGTGGTGAAGCTTTCTTT
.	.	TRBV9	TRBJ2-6	CASSALMNPLSGANVLTF	TGTGCCAGCAGCGCGTTGATGAACCCCTTATCTGGGGCCAACGTCCTGACTTTC
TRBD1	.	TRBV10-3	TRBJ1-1	CAISESTGVNTEAFF	TGTGCCATCAGTGAGTCTACAGGGGTGAACACTGAAGCTTTCTTT
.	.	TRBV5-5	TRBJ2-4	CASSLVPLAKNIQYF	TGTGCCAGCAGCCTCGTTCCCCTAGCCAAAAACATTCAGTACTTC
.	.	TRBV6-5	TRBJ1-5	CASSRDPENQPQHF	TGTGCCAGCAGCCGGGACCCCGAAAATCAGCCCCAGCATTTT
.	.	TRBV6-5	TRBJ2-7	CALQSLVDTYEQYF	TGTGCCCTCCAGAGTCTCGTCGACACCTACGAGCAGTACTTC
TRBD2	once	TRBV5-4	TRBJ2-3	CASSLKLAGDTDTQYF	TGTGCCAGCAGCTTAAAACTAGCGGGGGACACAGATACGCAGTATTTT
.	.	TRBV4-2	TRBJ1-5	CASSQDQGSNQPQHF	TGTGCCAGCAGCCAAGATCAGGGGAGCAATCAGCCCCAGCATTTT
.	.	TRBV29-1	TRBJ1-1	CSETTAPNTEAFF	TGCAGCGAAACGACAGCCCCGAACACTGAAGCTTTCTTT
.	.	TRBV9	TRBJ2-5	CASSVGLGGTQYF	TGTGCCAGCAGCGTAGGTTTAGGGGGGACCCAGTACTTC
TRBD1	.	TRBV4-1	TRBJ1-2	CASSQDPNRGPLYAF	TGCGCCAGCAGCCAAGACCCAAACAGGGGTCCCTTGTACGCCTTC
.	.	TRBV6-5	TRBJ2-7	CASSYGHSEQYF	TGTGCCAGCAGTTACGGGCACTCGGAGCAGTACTTC
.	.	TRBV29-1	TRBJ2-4	CSVESYNIQYF	TGCAGCGTTGAATCTTACAACATTCAGTACTTC
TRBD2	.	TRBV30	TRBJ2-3	CAWSPSGLATDTQYF	TGTGCCTGGAGTCCATCGGGACTAGCGACAGATACGCAGTATTTT
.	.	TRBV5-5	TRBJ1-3	CASSYGRLGSSGNTIYF	TGTGCCAGCAGCTATGGCCGTCTGGGGAGCTCTGGAAACACCATATATTTT
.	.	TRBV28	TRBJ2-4	CASSTWDSYIAKNIQYF	TGTGCCAGCAGTACCTGGGACTCCTACATAGCCAAAAACATTCAGTACTTC
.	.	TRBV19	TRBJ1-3	CASTSDGGSGNTIYF	TGTGCCAGTACTTCTGACGGGGGCTCTGGAAACACCATATATTTT
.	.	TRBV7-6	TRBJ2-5	CASSLAPKGPRKETQYF	TGTGCCAGCAGCTTAGCCCCAAAGGGGCCTCGAAAAGAGACCCAGTACTTC
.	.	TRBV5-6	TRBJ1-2	CASSLRQGVYGYTF	TGTGCCAGCAGCTTGAGGCAGGGAGTTTATGGCTACACCTTC
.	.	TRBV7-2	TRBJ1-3	CASTTYGNSGNTIYF	TGTGCCAGCACCACCTATGGGAACTCTGGAAACACCATATATTTT
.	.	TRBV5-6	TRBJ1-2	CASSLALEPSITF	TGTGCCAGCAGCTTGGCACTGGAGCCATCGATCACCTTC
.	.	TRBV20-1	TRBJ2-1	CSASFIGEQFF	TGCAGTGCTTCTTTCATTGGTGAGCAGTTCTTC
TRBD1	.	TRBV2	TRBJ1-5	CASSSTGPGQPQHF	TGTGCCAGCAGCTCGACAGGGCCGGGTCAGCCCCAGCATTTT
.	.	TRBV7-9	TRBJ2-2	CASSLASDGGELFF	TGTGCCAGCAGCTTAGCATCAGACGGTGGGGAGCTGTTTTTT
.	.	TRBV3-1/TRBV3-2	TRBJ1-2	CASSPGMSYGYTF	TGTGCCAGCAGCCCCGGAATGAGCTATGGCTACACCTTC
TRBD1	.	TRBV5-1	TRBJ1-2	CASSLEGQGADGYTF	TGCGCCAGCAGCTTGGAAGGGCAGGGGGCTGATGGCTACACCTTC
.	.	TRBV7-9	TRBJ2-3	CASSLYLSRLAKDTQYF	TGTGCCAGCAGCTTATATTTATCCCGCCTAGCGAAAGATACGCAGTATTTT
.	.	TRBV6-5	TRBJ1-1	CASSYSRGGGTEAFF	TGTGCCAGCAGTTACTCCCGGGGGGGAGGGACTGAAGCTTTCTTT
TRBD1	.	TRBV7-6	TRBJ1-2	CASSKQTTGDHGYTF	TGTGCCAGCAGCAAGCAAACGACAGGGGATCATGGCTACACCTTC
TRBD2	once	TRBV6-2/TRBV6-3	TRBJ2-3	CASSPPTRTSRGTDTQYF	TGTGCCAGCAGCCCTCCGACCAGGACTAGTCGGGGCACAGATACGCAGTATTTT
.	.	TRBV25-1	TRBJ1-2	CASSDLWTTYYTF	TGTGCCAGCAGTGATTTGTGGACAACCTACTACACCTTC
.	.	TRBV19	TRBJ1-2	CASSISGGYGYTF	TGTGCCAGTAGTATTTCCGGGGGCTATGGCTACACCTTC
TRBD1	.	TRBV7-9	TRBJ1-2	CASSFAGGVYGYTF	TGTGCCAGCAGCTTCGCAGGGGGCGTTTATGGCTACACCTTC
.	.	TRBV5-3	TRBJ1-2	CARSLRGNYGYTF	TGTGCCAGAAGCTTGAGGGGCAACTATGGCTACACCTTC
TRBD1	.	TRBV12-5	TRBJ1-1	CASAKQGGNTEAFF	TGTGCTAGTGCCAAGCAGGGGGGGAACACTGAAGCTTTCTTT
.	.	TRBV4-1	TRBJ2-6	CASSHTGTGANVLTF	TGCGCCAGCAGCCACACAGGGACTGGGGCCAACGTCCTGACTTTC
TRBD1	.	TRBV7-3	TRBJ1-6	CASSLSGTGYSPLHF	TGTGCCAGCAGCTTATCTGGGACAGGGTATTCACCCCTCCACTTT
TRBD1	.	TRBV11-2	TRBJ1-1	CASSRDRNTEAFF	TGTGCCAGCAGTAGGGACAGGAACACTGAAGCTTTCTTT
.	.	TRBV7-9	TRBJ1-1	CASSPARWGWTEAFF	TGTGCCAGCAGCCCGGCTAGGTGGGGATGGACTGAAGCTTTCTTT
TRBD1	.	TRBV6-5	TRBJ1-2	CASRRSGTGWYGYTF	TGTGCCAGCAGAAGGAGCGGGACAGGGTGGTATGGCTACACCTTC
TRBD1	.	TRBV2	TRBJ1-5	CASSTQGASNQPQHF	TGTGCCAGCAGTACCCAGGGGGCTAGCAATCAGCCCCAGCATTTT
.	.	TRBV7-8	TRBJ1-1	CASSLWDLNTEAFF	TGTGCCAGCAGCTTATGGGACCTCAACACTGAAGCTTTCTTT
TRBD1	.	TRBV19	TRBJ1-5	CASSWDRSNQPQHF	TGTGCCAGTAGTTGGGACAGAAGCAATCAGCCCCAGCATTTT
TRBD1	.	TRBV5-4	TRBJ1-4	CASSWTGGGEKLFF	TGTGCCAGCAGCTGGACAGGGGGAGGCGAAAAACTGTTTTTT
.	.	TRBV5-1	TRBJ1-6	CASSLGPTRDSPLHF	TGCGCCAGCAGCTTAGGTCCGACTAGAGATTCACCCCTCCACTTT
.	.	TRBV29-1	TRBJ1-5	CSSPTYGRENNQPQHF	TGCAGCTCACCCACCTACGGGAGAGAGAACAATCAGCCCCAGCATTTT
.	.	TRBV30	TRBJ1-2	CAWTPDGPNYGYTF	TGTGCCTGGACGCCGGACGGTCCTAACTATGGCTACACCTTC
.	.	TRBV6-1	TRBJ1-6	CASSEAYGTLSSYNSPLHF	TGTGCCAGCAGTGAAGCGTATGGCACCTTGAGCTCCTATAATTCACCCCTCCACTTT
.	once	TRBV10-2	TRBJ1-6	CASGTPGRPVFPSNSPLHF	TGCGCCAGCGGTACCCCGGGACGGCCAGTTTTCCCCTCCAATTCACCCCTCCACTTT